This entry lists 11 T cell receptor beta chains sequenced from one sample in a study of blood T cells in healthy people across ages. Primers used in a second PCR of roughly 7 to 11 cycles were a sample-barcoded 5' primer and a J-beta primer mix. TCRdb re-analysed the 5' RACE reads in MiXCR, keeping a single row per CDR3 protein. This table has 700,000 or so distinct CDR3 sequences, about a fifth appearing once. Sequencing was performed on blood. These receptor sequences come from a man between 65 and 85 years old in good health.

Only a few counts were recorded for this clonotype. The chain combines TRBV29-1 with TRBJ2-2; D uncertain. This CDR3 is built from 11 residues. The V gene lost 7 bases and the J gene lost 3 bases, with 6 bases spanning the gap. Germline lookup yields CDR1 SQVTM and CDR2 ANQGSEA. CDR3 nucleotide sequence: TGCAGCGGAGGTGACACCGGGGAGCTGTTTTTT. Protein: CSGGDTGELFF.

At least ten counts were recorded for this clonotype. The chain uses TRBV29-1 and TRBJ2-4, with TRBD2 matching 10 bases. Per the germline V gene, CDR1 is SQVTM and CDR2 is ANQGSEA. This CDR3 comprises 18 residues. V shed 2 bases and J 0 bases; nucleotides not matched to a gene: 10. The CDR3 DNA is TGCAGCGTTGAAACCCAGCGGGGGGGCCTTTTAGCCAAAAACATTCAGTACTTC. Translating gives CSVETQRGGLLAKNIQYF.

The sample holds a few counts of this clonotype. This chain uses TRBV30 with TRBJ1-1; 8 nucleotides line up with TRBD1. CDR3 length: 15 residues. Unmatched junction bases numbered 9, after V lost 2 bases and J lost 4 bases. The V gene's germline CDR1 is GTSNPN and CDR2 SVGIG (reference sequence). This CDR3 reads CAWSKSQGGPTEAFF. The DNA of the CDR3 is TGTGCCTGGAGTAAGTCACAGGGGGGACCCACTGAAGCTTTCTTT. Full variable domain (missing parts from reference TRBV30 and TRBJ1-1): SQTIHQWPATLVQPVGSPLSLECTVEGTSNPNLYWYRQAAGRGLQLLFYSVGIGQISSEVPQNLSASRPQDRQFILSSKKLLLSDSGFYLCAWSKSQGGPTEAFFGQGTRLTVV.

This clonotype has a handful of counts. This chain joins TRBV7-2 and TRBJ2-5; D call uncertain. Judging by the DNA end, TRBJ2-1 fits better; the J call may be wrong. The CDR3 is made up of 12 amino acids. CDR1 and CDR2 (germline): SGHTA, FQGNSA. DNA for the CDR3: TGTGCCAGCAGCTTAGGGGTGACCGAGCAGTTCTTC. This sequence encodes CASSLGVTEQFF.

The chain combines TRBV12-3 or TRBV12-4 with TRBJ2-1; D is possibly TRBD2 (5 bases). The CDR3 sequence is 14 residues long. V was trimmed by 6 bases and J by 2 bases, leaving 11 bases between them. CDR3 nucleotide sequence: TGTGCCAGCAGCCTTCCCGGGACCTACAATGAGCAGTTCTTC. It encodes CASSLPGTYNEQFF.

As for this clonotype: The junction differs from germline at one of its ends, possibly a read error. The genes are TRBV11-2 and TRBJ2-1; D uncertain. CDR3 size: 15 residues. Germline assignment: CDR1 SGHAT and CDR2 FQNNGV. The CDR3 DNA sequence: TGTGCCAGCAGCTTATCGGGTCTCTCCTGCAATGAGCAGTTCTTC. Its translation is CASSLSGLSCNEQFF.

This clonotype has just a few counts. The V call is TRBV5-8, the J call TRBJ2-6, with D perhaps TRBD1 (5 bases). Germline V CDR1 and CDR2: SGHTS, YDEGEE. V lost 5 bases and J lost 0, with 12 bases in between. The CDR3 contains 16 residues. The CDR3 DNA is TGTGCCAGCAGTGCAGGGTTTTACTCTGGGGCCAACGTCCTGACTTTC. This translates into CASSAGFYSGANVLTF.

The gene calls are TRBV20-1 and TRBJ1-5; D ambiguous. The CDR3 is made up of 13 amino acids. Germline CDR1 reads DFQATT; CDR2 reads SNEGSKA (reference sequence). V lost 2 bases and J 4 bases, leaving 9 bases between the germline ends. As DNA, the CDR3 is TGCAGTGCTAGAAGGACTGATAATCAGCCCCAGCATTTT. This codes for CSARRTDNQPQHF.

The chain uses TRBV29-1 and TRBJ1-5; 10 positions agree with TRBD1. Germline lookup yields CDR1 SQVTM and CDR2 ANQGSEA. J was trimmed by 2 bases and V by 7 bases; bases with no gene match: 2. The CDR3 contains 13 residues. The CDR3 region has the DNA TGCAGCGCCGGGACAGGGGGCAATCAGCCCCAGCATTTT. Translating it yields CSAGTGGNQPQHF. Complete variable domain (other parts from reference TRBV29-1 and TRBJ1-5): SAVISQKPSRDICQRGTSLTIQCQVDSQVTMMFWYRQQPGQSLTLIATANQGSEATYESGFVIDKFPISRPNLTFSTLTVSNMSPEDSSIYLCSAGTGGNQPQHFGDGTRLSIL.

This clonotype was seen only a few times. The chain has TRBV6-5 and TRBJ1-3; 7 nucleotides line up with TRBD1. The CDR3 totals 17 residues. Germline values: CDR1 MNHEY, CDR2 SVGAGI. The V gene end was trimmed by 6 bases and the J gene end by 2 bases; junction bases not matched to a gene: 13. The CDR3 protein is CASRYDPGQTTGNTIYF. CDR3 nucleotides: TGTGCCAGCAGATACGATCCGGGACAGACAACTGGAAACACCATATATTTT.

In DNA form, the CDR3 reads TGTGCCAGCAGTACCGTTTGGGCCGGGAACGGGGAGCTGTTTTTT. Translation: CASSTVWAGNGELFF. The chain combines TRBV12-3 or TRBV12-4 with TRBJ2-2; tentatively, D is TRBD2 (5 bases). Deletions cut 5 bases from V and 7 bases from J, with 17 bases between. CDR3 length: 15 amino acids.